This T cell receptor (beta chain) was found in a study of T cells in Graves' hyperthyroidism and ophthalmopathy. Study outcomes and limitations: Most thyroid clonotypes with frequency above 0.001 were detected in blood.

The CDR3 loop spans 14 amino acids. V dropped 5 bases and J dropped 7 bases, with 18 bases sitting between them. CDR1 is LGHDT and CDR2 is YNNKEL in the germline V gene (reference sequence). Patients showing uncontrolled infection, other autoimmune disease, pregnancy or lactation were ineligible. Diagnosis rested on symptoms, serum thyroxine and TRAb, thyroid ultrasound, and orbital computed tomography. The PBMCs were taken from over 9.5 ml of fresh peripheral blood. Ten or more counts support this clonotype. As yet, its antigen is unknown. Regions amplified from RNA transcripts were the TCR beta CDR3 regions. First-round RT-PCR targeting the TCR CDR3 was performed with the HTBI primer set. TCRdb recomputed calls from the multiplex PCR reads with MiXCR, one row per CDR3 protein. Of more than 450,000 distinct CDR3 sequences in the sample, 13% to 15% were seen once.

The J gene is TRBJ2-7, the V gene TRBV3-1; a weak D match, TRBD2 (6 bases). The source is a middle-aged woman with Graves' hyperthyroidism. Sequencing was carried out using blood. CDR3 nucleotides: TGTGCCAGCAGCATTAGCGGAGCCGAGAGGGAGCAGTACTTC. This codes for CASSISGAEREQYF.